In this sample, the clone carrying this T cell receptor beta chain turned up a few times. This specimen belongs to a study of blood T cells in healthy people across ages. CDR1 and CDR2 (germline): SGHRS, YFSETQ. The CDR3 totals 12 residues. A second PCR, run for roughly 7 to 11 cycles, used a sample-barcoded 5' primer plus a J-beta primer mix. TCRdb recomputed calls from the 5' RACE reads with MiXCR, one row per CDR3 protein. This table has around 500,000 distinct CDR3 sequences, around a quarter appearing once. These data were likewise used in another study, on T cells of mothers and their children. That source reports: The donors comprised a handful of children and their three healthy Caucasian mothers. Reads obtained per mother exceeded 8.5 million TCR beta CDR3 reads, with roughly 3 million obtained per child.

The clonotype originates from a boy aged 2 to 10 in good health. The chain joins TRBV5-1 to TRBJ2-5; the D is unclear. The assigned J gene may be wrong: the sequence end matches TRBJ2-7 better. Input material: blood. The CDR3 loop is CASSANGYEQYF. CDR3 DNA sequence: TGCGCCAGCAGCGCGAACGGTTACGAGCAGTACTTC.